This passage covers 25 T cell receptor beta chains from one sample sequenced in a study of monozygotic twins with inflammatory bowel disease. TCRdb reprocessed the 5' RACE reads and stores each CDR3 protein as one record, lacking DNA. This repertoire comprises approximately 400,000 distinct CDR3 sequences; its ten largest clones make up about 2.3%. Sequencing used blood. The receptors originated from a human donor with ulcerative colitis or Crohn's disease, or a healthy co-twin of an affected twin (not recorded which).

The CDR3 protein is CSVRSNQETQYF. The rearrangement joins TRBV20-1 to TRBJ2-5. Germline V lookup: CDR1 DFQATT, CDR2 SNEGSKA (reference sequence). CDR3 length: 12 amino acids.

CDR3 region: CSAQMRNTPNTEAFF. The V and J genes are TRBV20-1 and TRBJ1-1. CDR1 DFQATT and CDR2 SNEGSKA come from the germline V gene (reference sequence). The CDR3 consists of 15 residues.

CDR3 sequence: CSARSDTEAFF. The chain links TRBV20-1 to TRBJ1-1. This CDR3 region has 11 residues. Germline V gives CDR1 DFQATT, CDR2 SNEGSKA (reference sequence).

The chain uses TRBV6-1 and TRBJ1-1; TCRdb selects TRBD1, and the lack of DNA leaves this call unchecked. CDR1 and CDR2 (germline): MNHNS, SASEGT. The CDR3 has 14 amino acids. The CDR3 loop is CASRTGAGNTEAFF.

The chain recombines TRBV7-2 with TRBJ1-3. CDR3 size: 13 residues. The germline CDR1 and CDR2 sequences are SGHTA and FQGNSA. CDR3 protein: CASSSTWGNTIYF.

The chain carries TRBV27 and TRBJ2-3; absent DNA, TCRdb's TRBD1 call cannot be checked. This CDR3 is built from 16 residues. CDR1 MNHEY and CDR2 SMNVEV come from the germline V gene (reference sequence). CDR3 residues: CASRVSDRGHTDTQYF.

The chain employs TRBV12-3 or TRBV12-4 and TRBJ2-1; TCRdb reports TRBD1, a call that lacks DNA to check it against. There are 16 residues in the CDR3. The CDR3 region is CASSLYGAGSRNEQFF.

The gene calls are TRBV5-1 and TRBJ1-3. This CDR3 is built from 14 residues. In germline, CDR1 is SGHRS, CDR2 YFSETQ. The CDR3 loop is CASRQEPLGNTIYF.

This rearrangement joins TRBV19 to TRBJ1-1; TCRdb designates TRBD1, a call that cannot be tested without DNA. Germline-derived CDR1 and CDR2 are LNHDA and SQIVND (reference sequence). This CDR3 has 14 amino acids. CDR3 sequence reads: CASSSTVLNTEAFF. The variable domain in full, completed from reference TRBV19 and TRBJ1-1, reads DGGITQSPKYLFRKEGQNVTLSCEQNLNHDAMYWYRQDPGQGLRLIYYSQIVNDFQKGDIAEGYSVSREKKESFPLTVTSAQKNPTAFYLCASSSTVLNTEAFFGQGTRLTVV.

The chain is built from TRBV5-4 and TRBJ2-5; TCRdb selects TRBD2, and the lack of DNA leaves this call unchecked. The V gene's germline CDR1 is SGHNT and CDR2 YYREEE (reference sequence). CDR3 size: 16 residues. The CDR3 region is CASSAILGLAKETQYF.

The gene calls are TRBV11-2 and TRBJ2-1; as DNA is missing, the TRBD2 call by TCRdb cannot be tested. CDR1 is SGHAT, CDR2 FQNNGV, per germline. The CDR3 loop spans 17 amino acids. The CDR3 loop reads CASSPQRTSGVYNDQFF.

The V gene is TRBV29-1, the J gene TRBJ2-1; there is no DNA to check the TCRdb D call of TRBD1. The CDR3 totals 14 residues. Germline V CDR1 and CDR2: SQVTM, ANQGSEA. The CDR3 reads CSASRGTAYNEQFF.

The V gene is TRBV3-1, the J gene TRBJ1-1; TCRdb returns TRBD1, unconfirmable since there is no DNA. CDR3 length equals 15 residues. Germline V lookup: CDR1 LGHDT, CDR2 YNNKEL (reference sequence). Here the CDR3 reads CASSHIGQGNTEAFF.

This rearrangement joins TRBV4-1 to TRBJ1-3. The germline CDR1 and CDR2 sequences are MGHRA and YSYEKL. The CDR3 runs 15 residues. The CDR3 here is CASSPTSGFGNTIYF.

The CDR3 spells CASSLMGGSWNTEAFF. This chain connects TRBV7-2 to TRBJ1-1; there is no DNA to check the TCRdb D call of TRBD1. In germline, CDR1 is SGHTA, CDR2 FQGNSA. The CDR3 covers 16 residues. The entire variable domain, with the rest obtained from reference TRBV7-2 and TRBJ1-1, is as follows: GAGVSQSPSNKVTEKGKDVELRCDPISGHTALYWYRQSLGQGLEFLIYFQGNSAPDKSGLPSDRFSAERTGGSVSTLTIQRTQQEDSAVYLCASSLMGGSWNTEAFFGQGTRLTVV.

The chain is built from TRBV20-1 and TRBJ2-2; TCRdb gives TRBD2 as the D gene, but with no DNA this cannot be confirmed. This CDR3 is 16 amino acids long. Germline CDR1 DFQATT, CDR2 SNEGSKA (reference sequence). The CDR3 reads CAQRQGLAGGVGELFF.

The CDR3 region is CSAPLSLAGHNEQFF. The chain uses TRBV20-1 and TRBJ2-1; TCRdb calls TRBD2, which cannot be checked without DNA. The CDR3 runs 15 residues. The V gene's germline CDR1 is DFQATT and CDR2 SNEGSKA (reference sequence).

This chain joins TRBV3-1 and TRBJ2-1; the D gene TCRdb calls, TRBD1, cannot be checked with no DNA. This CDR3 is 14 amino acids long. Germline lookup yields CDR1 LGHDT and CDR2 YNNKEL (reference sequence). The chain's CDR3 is CASSPSSRGDEQFF.

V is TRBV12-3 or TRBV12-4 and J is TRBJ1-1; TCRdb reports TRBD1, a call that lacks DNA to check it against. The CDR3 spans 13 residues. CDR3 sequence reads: CASTPVPNTEAFF.

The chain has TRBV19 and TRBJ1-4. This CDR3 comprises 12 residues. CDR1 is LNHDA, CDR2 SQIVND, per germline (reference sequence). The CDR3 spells CASSMVFGKLFF.

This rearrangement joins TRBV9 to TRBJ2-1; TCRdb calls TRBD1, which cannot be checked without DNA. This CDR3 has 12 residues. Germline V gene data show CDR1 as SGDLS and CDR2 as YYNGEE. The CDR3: CASSVTGNEQFF.

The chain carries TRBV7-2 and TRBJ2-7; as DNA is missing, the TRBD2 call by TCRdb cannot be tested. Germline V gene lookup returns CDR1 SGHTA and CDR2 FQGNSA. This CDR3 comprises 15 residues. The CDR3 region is CASSLASGQAYEQYF.

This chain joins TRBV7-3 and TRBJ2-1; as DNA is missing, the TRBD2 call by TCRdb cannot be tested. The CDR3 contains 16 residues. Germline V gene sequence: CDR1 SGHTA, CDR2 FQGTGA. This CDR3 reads CASSLGLAGAGNEQFF.

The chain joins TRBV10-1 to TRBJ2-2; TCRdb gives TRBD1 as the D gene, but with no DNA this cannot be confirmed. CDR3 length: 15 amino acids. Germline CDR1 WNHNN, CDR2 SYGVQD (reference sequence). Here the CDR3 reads CASTVGPRNTGELFF.

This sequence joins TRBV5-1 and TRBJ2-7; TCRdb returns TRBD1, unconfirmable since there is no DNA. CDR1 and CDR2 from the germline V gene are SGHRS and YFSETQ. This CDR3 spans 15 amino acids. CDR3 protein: CASSPHRGSGQEQYF.